This T cell receptor (beta chain) was documented in a study of OX40 agonist ivuxolimab in advanced cancers. Study outcomes and limitations: CD4+ and CD8+ blood T cells expanded clonally by week 6 at 0.1 to 3.0 mg/kg.

Assay: immunoSEQ multiplex PCR; the TCRdb copy retains only in-frame clones and omits some. The sample carries 60,000 to 85,000 clones, 90% to 95% recorded once. As for this clone: No antigen is known for it.

This CDR3 comprises 15 residues. The germline V gene has CDR1 SGHAT and CDR2 FQDESV (reference sequence). The V segment lost 5 bases and the J segment 10 bases; nucleotides outside the gene matches: 14. Specimen: CD4+ or CD8+ T cells sorted from blood, collected in a trial of the OX40 agonist ivuxolimab. J is TRBJ2-1 and V is TRBV11-1, with TRBD2 identical over 7 bases. This receptor was obtained from an adult with an advanced solid tumor such as melanoma, head and neck, liver or kidney cancer. CDR3 residues: CASSQQVEREEEQFF. The CDR3 DNA sequence: TGTGCCAGCAGCCAGCAAGTCGAGCGGGAAGAGGAGCAGTTCTTC.